This TCR beta chain was recovered during a study of blood T cell repertoires in COVID-19. Original data processing: Quantification of nucleated cells was approximated via reference gene primer amplification. The protocol was immunoSEQ multiplex PCR, while the TCRdb copy is restricted to in-frame clones and leaves out a portion. D and trimming come from the DNA, and the V and J calls and clone size come from that table. In the table there are 200,000 to 250,000 clones, about 83% of which are singletons. Deletions cut 0 bases from V and 6 bases from J, with 17 bases between. CDR1 is SEHNR and CDR2 is FQNEAQ in the germline V gene (reference sequence). The CDR3 is made up of 16 amino acids. Individuals drawn from 24 US areas were about 18 to 100 years old. Participants' own reports of clinical history determined their cohort assignment. Recovered Cohort 3 donors showed two negative PCRs, clearance, or symptom resolution.

The V and J genes are TRBV7-9 and TRBJ1-2, with D perhaps TRBD1 (5 bases). The receptor was derived from a woman aged 40 to 50 who had recovered from COVID-19. Input material: PBMCs or T cells enriched from blood (not recorded which). The CDR3 sequence is CASSLAYLKDKHGYTF. The CDR3 nucleotides read TGTGCCAGCAGCTTAGCCTATTTAAAGGACAAGCATGGCTACACCTTC.